One sample yielded the 21 T cell receptor beta chains listed below, sequenced in a study of T cell responses to AZD1222 COVID-19 vaccine. The method was immunoSEQ multiplex PCR; TCRdb's version includes in-frame clones alone and lacks a portion of them. The sample holds under 150,000 clones. The material sequenced was peripheral blood. Receptor source: an adult in good health.

The chain is built from TRBV9 and TRBJ2-1, with D perhaps matching TRBD2 (5 bases). The CDR3 runs to 16 residues. The germline gives CDR1 SGDLS, CDR2 YYNGEE. V was trimmed by 2 bases and J by 2 bases, leaving 14 bases between them. The CDR3 loop is CASSVLTDFAYNEQFF. CDR3 sequence (DNA): TGTGCCAGCAGCGTCCTGACGGACTTCGCCTACAATGAGCAGTTCTTC.

V gene TRBV4-2 combines with J gene TRBJ1-2; TRBD1 matches at 10 bases. The J segment lost 0 bases and the V segment lost 4 bases, leaving 8 bases of the junction unmatched. This CDR3 is built from 17 residues. Germline V CDR1 and CDR2: LGHNA, YNFKEQ. The CDR3 DNA reads TGTGCCAGCAGCCCTCCGGGACAGGGGCCCTCTAACTATGGCTACACCTTC. It codes for CASSPPGQGPSNYGYTF.

The rearrangement uses TRBV18 and TRBJ2-5; 7 bases map to TRBD1. With V trimmed by 3 bases and J by 1 base, 5 bases remained unmatched. Germline CDR1 is KGHSH and CDR2 is LQKENI. The CDR3 is made up of 15 amino acids. The chain's CDR3 is CASSPRQGSQETQYF. The CDR3 DNA reads TGTGCCAGCTCACCTCGACAGGGATCCCAAGAGACCCAGTACTTC.

The CDR3 spells CASSYRQQGTEAFF. CDR3 bases: TGTGCCAGCAGTTACAGACAGCAGGGCACTGAAGCTTTCTTT. The chain links TRBV6-5 to TRBJ1-1; D is possibly TRBD1 (5 bases). Per germline, CDR1 MNHEY and CDR2 SVGAGI. With 2 bases removed from V and 4 bases from J, the gap between germline ends came to 11 bases. This CDR3 has 14 amino acids.

V gene TRBV6-5 combines with J gene TRBJ1-5; 10 bases fit TRBD1. The ends lost 3 bases at V and 12 bases at J; junction bases unmatched: 8. This CDR3 has 14 residues. Germline loops: CDR1 MNHEY, CDR2 SVGAGI. DNA for the CDR3: TGTGCCAGCAGTTATGACAGGGGGCCGGACGGCCAGCATTTT. It yields the protein CASSYDRGPDGQHF.

The chain joins TRBV5-1 to TRBJ1-2; weak D call: TRBD1 (6 bases). This CDR3 is built from 18 residues. Looked up from germline, CDR1 is SGHRS and CDR2 is YFSETQ. Trimming took off 4 bases at V and 0 bases at J, with 22 bases between the two ends. The CDR3 loop reads CASSPRTGAWAPNYGYTF. Here the CDR3 DNA reads TGCGCCAGCAGCCCCAGGACGGGGGCTTGGGCCCCTAACTATGGCTACACCTTC.

The chain carries TRBV30 and TRBJ2-1, with TRBD1 matching over 7 bases. Germline V CDR1 and CDR2: GTSNPN, SVGIG (reference sequence). This CDR3 contains 17 residues. The ends lost 3 bases at V and 0 bases at J; junction bases unmatched: 11. CDR3 sequence reads: CAWRGGMTGSSYNEQFF. The CDR3 nucleotides are TGTGCCTGGAGAGGGGGAATGACAGGGAGCTCCTACAATGAGCAGTTCTTC.

The rearrangement uses TRBV12-3 or TRBV12-4 and TRBJ2-7; D is ambiguous. The CDR3 spans 11 residues. Trimming took 6 bases from V and 3 from J, leaving 6 bases between them. The CDR3 coding sequence is TGTGCCAGCAGGGGCTACTACGAGCAGTACTTC. Protein sequence: CASRGYYEQYF.

V is TRBV5-5 and J is TRBJ2-7, with D maybe TRBD1 (5 bases). CDR1 is SGHKS and CDR2 is YYEKEE in the germline V gene (reference sequence). The CDR3 loop spans 15 amino acids. V lost 2 bases, J lost 1 base, and 13 bases lay in between. The chain's CDR3 is CASSFAAGLSYEQYF. The CDR3 region has the DNA TGTGCCAGCAGCTTTGCGGCAGGGTTATCCTACGAGCAGTACTTC.

This rearrangement joins TRBV11-2 to TRBJ2-6; the D gene is possibly TRBD1 (6 bases). Trimming pared 10 bases from V and 0 bases from J, leaving 22 bases between. The V gene's germline CDR1 is SGHAT and CDR2 FQNNGV. The CDR3 is made up of 18 amino acids. CDR3 sequence reads: CATTKNRQAYSGANVLTF. The CDR3 bases are TGTGCCACTACCAAGAATAGACAGGCTTACTCTGGGGCCAACGTCCTGACTTTC.

The V call is TRBV19, the J call TRBJ2-7, with TRBD1 as a possible D gene (6 bases). The CDR3 contains 15 residues. Trimming left V 3 bases short and J 2 bases short, with 14 bases between. CDR1 and CDR2 from the germline V gene are LNHDA and SQIVND (reference sequence). CDR3 amino acids: CASSIPQGPPYEQYF. The CDR3 region has the DNA TGTGCCAGTAGTATCCCCCAGGGGCCACCCTACGAGCAGTACTTC.

The genes are TRBV15 and TRBJ2-2, with D perhaps matching TRBD1 (6 bases). The ends were cut back, 1 base at V and 0 bases at J, with 12 bases in the middle. The CDR3 has 17 amino acids. Germline V CDR1 and CDR2: LNHNV, YYDKDF (reference sequence). CDR3 sequence reads: CATSRGWDTANTGELFF. The CDR3 DNA is TGTGCCACCAGCAGAGGTTGGGACACAGCGAACACCGGGGAGCTGTTTTTT.

The chain is built from TRBV14 and TRBJ1-2, with D unresolved. Germline CDR1 and CDR2: SGHDN and FVKESK. The CDR3 is 15 amino acids. The V end was cut by 4 bases, the J end by 4 bases, with 16 bases between. DNA for the CDR3: TGTGCCAGCAGCCTGACTTCTCCCCCACCCTATGGCTACACCTTC. This codes for CASSLTSPPPYGYTF.

The rearrangement links TRBV11-3 to TRBJ1-1; no clear D. Germline lookup yields CDR1 SGHNT and CDR2 YENEEA. Trimming left V 4 bases short and J 6 bases short, with 18 bases between. This CDR3 spans 15 amino acids. The CDR3 sequence is CASSSGETPSAEAFF. CDR3 nucleotides: TGTGCCAGCAGCTCTGGGGAGACACCCAGTGCTGAAGCTTTCTTT. The variable domain in full, completed from reference TRBV11-3 and TRBJ1-1, reads EAGVVQSPRYKIIEKKQPVAFWCNPISGHNTLYWYLQNLGQGPELLIRYENEEAVDDSQLPKDRFSAERLKGVDSTLKIQPAELGDSAVYLCASSSGETPSAEAFFGQGTRLTVV.

The chain carries TRBV6-5 and TRBJ1-1; tentative D call: TRBD1 (6 bases). CDR3 size: 14 residues. CDR1 is MNHEY and CDR2 is SVGAGI in the germline V gene. V gave up 5 bases and J gave up 1 base, with 11 bases separating them. The CDR3 region has the DNA TGTGCCAGCAGTCCCAGGGGCAAGAACACTGAAGCTTTCTTT. This gives the protein CASSPRGKNTEAFF.

This chain joins TRBV5-6 and TRBJ1-4; D is unresolved. Germline-derived CDR1 and CDR2 are SGHDT and YYEEEE. V lost 0 bases, J lost 5 bases, and 11 bases lay in between. The CDR3 has 15 amino acids. This chain's CDR3 is CASSLGLTGNEKLFF. CDR3 bases: TGTGCCAGCAGCTTGGGCCTAACCGGGAATGAAAAACTGTTTTTT.

The chain combines TRBV10-1 with TRBJ1-2; no definite D call. Germline loops: CDR1 WNHNN, CDR2 SYGVQD (reference sequence). The CDR3 is 15 amino acids. V was clipped by 9 bases and J by 1 base, with 18 bases between them. CDR3: CASRWAVSFNYGYTF. CDR3 bases: TGCGCCAGTAGATGGGCAGTCTCCTTTAACTATGGCTACACCTTC.

The chain couples TRBV19 to TRBJ1-2; tentative D call: TRBD1 (6 bases). The CDR3 totals 15 residues. Trimming removed 4 bases at V and 8 bases at J, with 20 bases between. From germline, CDR1 is LNHDA and CDR2 SQIVND (reference sequence). CDR3: CASSTPVGASEGYTF. The CDR3 region has the DNA TGTGCCAGTAGTACACCCGTGGGGGCGTCGGAAGGCTACACCTTC.

This rearrangement joins TRBV5-1 to TRBJ1-1; no clear D gene. The CDR3 covers 13 residues. Trimming removed 1 base from V and 0 bases from J, with 4 bases in between. The germline gives CDR1 SGHRS, CDR2 YFSETQ. CDR3 amino acids: CASSLIVNTEAFF. In DNA, the CDR3 is TGCGCCAGCAGCTTGATTGTGAACACTGAAGCTTTCTTT.

The chain carries TRBV7-6 and TRBJ2-3; TRBD2 aligns across 7 bases. CDR1 SGHVS and CDR2 FNYEAQ come from the germline V gene. The CDR3 loop spans 15 amino acids. Trimming cost V 0 bases and J 4 bases; bases outside gene matches: 4. The CDR3 region has the DNA TGTGCCAGCAGCTTAGCAGCGGGGAGGCCAGATACGCAGTATTTT. Amino acid sequence: CASSLAAGRPDTQYF.

The rearrangement uses TRBV6-5 and TRBJ1-1; D is undetermined. V dropped 6 bases and J dropped 2 bases, with 10 bases sitting between them. The germline V gene has CDR1 MNHEY and CDR2 SVGAGI. CDR3 size: 13 residues. The CDR3: CASRATLNTEAFF. CDR3 DNA: TGTGCCAGCAGGGCGACCCTCAACACTGAAGCTTTCTTT.